This is a list of T cell receptor beta chains from one sample in a study of CD8+ T cells in alopecia areata. Clones were sequenced by immunoSEQ multiplex PCR, and TCRdb holds only the in-frame ones, with some missing. The table shows a few hundred thousand clones, with around 64% occurring only once. Sample: CD4+ T cells sorted from blood, taken around week 52, from a patient treated with tofacitinib. These TCRs come from a human donor with alopecia areata. The CDR3 runs from the conserved cysteine through the conserved F or W.

TRBV25-1,TRBJ1-6,CASSEYDRGVDNSPLHF
TRBV7-9,TRBJ1-6,CATSTAKLSPLHF
TRBV4-2,TRBJ2-3,CASSQVDRADTQYF
TRBV5-1,TRBJ2-7,CASRPSGSSYEQYF
TRBV5-4,TRBJ1-6,CASSGTQGDSSYNSPLHF
TRBV29-1,TRBJ2-5,CSGGTAQETQYF
TRBV5-6,TRBJ2-7,CASSAGLSSYEQYF
TRBV2,TRBJ1-1,CASSLDRGRVNTEAFF
TRBV5-1,TRBJ1-1,CASSSAWGTEAFF
TRBV29-1,TRBJ2-2,CSVVSQLNTGELFF
TRBV5-1,TRBJ2-5,CASSKDRPHQETQYF
TRBV9,TRBJ2-1,CASSVGSLLAENEQFF
TRBV27,TRBJ1-6,CASRTVGNIGSPLHF
TRBV29-1,TRBJ1-2,CSADIALGGYTF
TRBV29-1,TRBJ1-2,CSVPGRVSGYTF
TRBV7-3,TRBJ2-1,CASSFLAGGSNEQFF